This T cell receptor beta chain originates from a study of cytomegalovirus exposure and HLA in healthy donors. Across the study: The study placed 80% to 90% of its approximately 430 genotyped donors in the Caucasian-associated ancestry cluster. Points from the study as a whole: Follow-up analysis found HLA locus-dependent TCR association rates, highest for DRB1 and lowest for HLA-C. The study put some 160 TCR beta chains on its list as cytomegalovirus-associated.

With regard to this clone: Its antigen remains unidentified. Within the sample, other DNA sequences also encode this same CDR3.

The PCR had 60 Vbeta and 13 Jbeta primers. Assay used: immunoSEQ multiplex PCR; TCRdb lists only in-frame clones, some missing. This table has around 150,000 clones, about three fifths appearing once. Participants comprised healthy donors of bone marrow. The germline V gene encodes CDR1 MNHEY and CDR2 SVGAGI. With 0 bases removed from V and 7 bases from J, the gap between germline ends came to 13 bases. This CDR3 spans 14 amino acids. Sequenced: PBMCs. The receptor comes from a woman aged 60 to 75 in good health and CMV-seropositive. The chain joins TRBV6-5 to TRBJ2-7; D gene ambiguous. The CDR3 is CASSYSRQLYEQYF. CDR3 DNA sequence: TGTGCCAGCAGTTACTCGCGTCAACTCTATGAGCAGTACTTC.